This is a list of T cell receptor beta chains from one sample in a study of T cell repertoires in cytomegalovirus infection. TCRdb itself ran the reads through MiXCR, one entry per CDR3 protein. This table has fewer than 250,000 distinct CDR3 sequences, 10% to 15% appearing once. Sequences were obtained from PBMCs. Receptors originate from a human donor in good health (CMV status not recorded). Some clones in this sample may be carry-over from other donors' samples. Each CDR3 is given with its conserved first and last residue. A D gene is named only where the DNA matches it firmly. Size is stated for part of the rows, as once, few or many counts, or as a class when the clone is expanded.

clone_size: many; v_call: TRBV11-1; cdr3_length: 13; d_call: .; j_call: TRBJ2-3; cdr3_aa: CASSLSGLHTQYF; cdr3_nt: TGTGCCAGCAGTTTATCGGGACTCCATACGCAGTATTTT
clone_size: many; v_call: TRBV12-3/TRBV12-4; cdr3_length: 14; d_call: TRBD1; j_call: TRBJ2-1; cdr3_aa: CASSPDRGLNEQFF; cdr3_nt: TGTGCCAGCAGTCCGGACAGGGGACTAAATGAGCAGTTCTTC
clone_size: many; v_call: TRBV6-2/TRBV6-3; cdr3_length: 15; d_call: .; j_call: TRBJ1-1; cdr3_aa: CASSLWTELNTEAFF; cdr3_nt: TGTGCCAGCAGTTTATGGACGGAGTTGAACACTGAAGCTTTCTTT
clone_size: many; v_call: TRBV7-2; cdr3_length: 15; d_call: TRBD1; j_call: TRBJ1-1; cdr3_aa: CASSAIQGPNTEAFF; cdr3_nt: TGTGCCAGCAGCGCTATACAGGGGCCGAACACTGAAGCTTTCTTT
clone_size: many; v_call: TRBV20-1; cdr3_length: 14; d_call: TRBD2; j_call: TRBJ2-1; cdr3_aa: CSALRAGGWNEQFF; cdr3_nt: TGCAGTGCACTCCGAGCGGGGGGGTGGAATGAGCAGTTCTTC
clone_size: .; v_call: TRBV5-4; cdr3_length: 14; d_call: .; j_call: TRBJ1-2; cdr3_aa: CASSLARSAGGYTF; cdr3_nt: TGTGCCAGCAGCTTGGCTCGATCAGCCGGAGGCTACACCTTC
clone_size: .; v_call: TRBV11-2; cdr3_length: 15; d_call: TRBD1; j_call: TRBJ2-5; cdr3_aa: CASSGRTGGAETQYF; cdr3_nt: TGTGCCAGCAGCGGTAGGACAGGGGGCGCAGAGACCCAGTACTTC
clone_size: many; v_call: TRBV19; cdr3_length: 16; d_call: TRBD2; j_call: TRBJ2-5; cdr3_aa: CASSSQGLFRAETQYF; cdr3_nt: TGTGCCAGTAGTTCGCAGGGACTATTTAGAGCAGAGACCCAGTACTTC
clone_size: few; v_call: TRBV29-1; cdr3_length: 14; d_call: .; j_call: TRBJ2-3; cdr3_aa: CSVAGAGVADTQYF; cdr3_nt: TGCAGCGTTGCTGGAGCAGGGGTCGCAGATACGCAGTATTTT
clone_size: .; v_call: TRBV6-2/TRBV6-3; cdr3_length: 15; d_call: TRBD2; j_call: TRBJ2-7; cdr3_aa: CASRVTSGGPYEQYF; cdr3_nt: TGTGCCAGCAGAGTTACCTCGGGAGGGCCCTACGAGCAGTACTTC
clone_size: .; v_call: TRBV18; cdr3_length: 18; d_call: TRBD2; j_call: TRBJ2-6; cdr3_aa: CASSPSGTPAGGANVLTF; cdr3_nt: TGTGCCAGCTCACCATCCGGGACGCCAGCGGGGGGGGCCAACGTCCTGACTTTC
clone_size: .; v_call: TRBV4-1; cdr3_length: 14; d_call: .; j_call: TRBJ1-2; cdr3_aa: CASSQFLLSYGYTF; cdr3_nt: TGTGCCAGCAGCCAATTCCTACTCTCCTATGGCTACACCTTC
clone_size: many; v_call: TRBV7-2; cdr3_length: 14; d_call: .; j_call: TRBJ1-2; cdr3_aa: CASSLGRSPEGYTF; cdr3_nt: TGTGCCAGCAGCTTAGGACGGTCCCCTGAAGGCTACACCTTC
clone_size: .; v_call: TRBV9; cdr3_length: 17; d_call: .; j_call: TRBJ1-2; cdr3_aa: CASSVEDVPGHLYGYTF; cdr3_nt: TGTGCCAGCAGCGTAGAGGACGTACCGGGACACCTCTATGGCTACACCTTC
clone_size: few; v_call: TRBV9; cdr3_length: 13; d_call: .; j_call: TRBJ1-1; cdr3_aa: CASSVSMDAEAFF; cdr3_nt: TGTGCCAGCAGCGTGAGCATGGATGCTGAAGCTTTCTTT
clone_size: many; v_call: TRBV11-3; cdr3_length: 14; d_call: .; j_call: TRBJ2-7; cdr3_aa: CASSLSQGTYEQYF; cdr3_nt: TGTGCCAGCAGCTTATCTCAGGGGACCTACGAGCAGTACTTC
clone_size: .; v_call: TRBV20-1; cdr3_length: 13; d_call: .; j_call: TRBJ2-3; cdr3_aa: CSASRLGSGTQYF; cdr3_nt: TGCAGTGCCTCTCGTTTGGGGTCGGGTACGCAGTATTTT
clone_size: many; v_call: TRBV7-2; cdr3_length: 16; d_call: TRBD1; j_call: TRBJ1-6; cdr3_aa: CASSSQGDRNNSPLHF; cdr3_nt: TGTGCCAGCAGCTCCCAAGGGGACAGGAACAATTCACCCCTCCACTTT
clone_size: .; v_call: TRBV20-1; cdr3_length: 13; d_call: TRBD1; j_call: TRBJ2-7; cdr3_aa: CSARTGTVDEQYF; cdr3_nt: TGCAGTGCTAGAACCGGGACAGTCGACGAGCAGTACTTC
clone_size: many; v_call: TRBV7-2; cdr3_length: 14; d_call: .; j_call: TRBJ2-5; cdr3_aa: CASSLGPGRETQYF; cdr3_nt: TGTGCCAGCAGCTTAGGGCCAGGGAGGGAGACCCAGTACTTC
clone_size: many; v_call: TRBV7-2; cdr3_length: 14; d_call: .; j_call: TRBJ2-7; cdr3_aa: CASSLGGLSYEQYF; cdr3_nt: TGTGCCAGCAGCTTAGGCGGCCTCTCCTACGAGCAGTACTTC
clone_size: many; v_call: TRBV11-2; cdr3_length: 15; d_call: .; j_call: TRBJ2-5; cdr3_aa: CASSPSLVLEETQYF; cdr3_nt: TGTGCCAGCAGTCCGAGTTTGGTCTTAGAAGAGACCCAGTACTTC
clone_size: few; v_call: TRBV28; cdr3_length: 16; d_call: .; j_call: TRBJ2-3; cdr3_aa: CASSSTGRGRTDTQYF; cdr3_nt: TGTGCCAGCAGTTCAACGGGCCGGGGGCGCACAGATACGCAGTATTTT
clone_size: .; v_call: TRBV29-1; cdr3_length: 12; d_call: TRBD1; j_call: TRBJ2-1; cdr3_aa: CSVRQGVDEQFF; cdr3_nt: TGCAGCGTACGACAGGGGGTCGATGAGCAGTTCTTC
clone_size: .; v_call: TRBV9; cdr3_length: 15; d_call: .; j_call: TRBJ2-5; cdr3_aa: CASSVGGSWEETQYF; cdr3_nt: TGTGCCAGCAGCGTCGGAGGGAGTTGGGAAGAGACCCAGTACTTC
clone_size: few; v_call: TRBV14; cdr3_length: 17; d_call: .; j_call: TRBJ2-1; cdr3_aa: CASSQDRGLGSYNEQFF; cdr3_nt: TGTGCCAGCAGCCAAGATAGAGGACTGGGCTCCTACAATGAGCAGTTCTTC
clone_size: .; v_call: TRBV28; cdr3_length: 13; d_call: .; j_call: TRBJ2-5; cdr3_aa: CASSLQAKETQYF; cdr3_nt: TGTGCCAGCAGTTTGCAAGCTAAGGAGACCCAGTACTTC
clone_size: .; v_call: TRBV29-1; cdr3_length: 12; d_call: .; j_call: TRBJ2-3; cdr3_aa: CSVEDRTDTQYF; cdr3_nt: TGCAGCGTTGAAGATCGGACAGATACGCAGTATTTT
clone_size: many; v_call: TRBV7-8; cdr3_length: 14; d_call: .; j_call: TRBJ2-7; cdr3_aa: CASSLQGISYEQYF; cdr3_nt: TGTGCCAGCAGCTTACAGGGGATCTCCTACGAGCAGTACTTC
clone_size: many; v_call: TRBV7-2; cdr3_length: 19; d_call: TRBD2; j_call: TRBJ2-3; cdr3_aa: CASSSEFSSGGNVPDTQYF; cdr3_nt: TGTGCCAGCAGCTCCGAATTTTCTAGCGGGGGAAACGTCCCAGATACGCAGTATTTT
clone_size: few; v_call: TRBV2; cdr3_length: 13; d_call: .; j_call: TRBJ2-6; cdr3_aa: CASVRTGANVLTF; cdr3_nt: TGTGCCAGCGTCAGGACTGGGGCCAACGTCCTGACTTTC
clone_size: .; v_call: TRBV18; cdr3_length: 14; d_call: .; j_call: TRBJ1-1; cdr3_aa: CASSPGQPNTEAFF; cdr3_nt: TGTGCCAGCTCACCAGGGCAGCCGAACACTGAAGCTTTCTTT
clone_size: many; v_call: TRBV18; cdr3_length: 15; d_call: .; j_call: TRBJ2-2; cdr3_aa: CASSPRPGPTGELFF; cdr3_nt: TGTGCCAGCTCACCACGCCCGGGGCCAACCGGGGAGCTGTTTTTT
clone_size: many; v_call: TRBV28; cdr3_length: 17; d_call: TRBD2; j_call: TRBJ2-7; cdr3_aa: CASSSKGTKREGHEQYF; cdr3_nt: TGTGCCAGCAGTTCGAAGGGCACTAAGCGGGAGGGCCACGAGCAGTACTTC
clone_size: many; v_call: TRBV6-4; cdr3_length: 14; d_call: .; j_call: TRBJ2-5; cdr3_aa: CASSESVDSETQYF; cdr3_nt: TGTGCCAGCAGTGAATCGGTAGACTCTGAGACCCAGTACTTC
clone_size: many; v_call: TRBV7-3; cdr3_length: 16; d_call: TRBD2; j_call: TRBJ2-5; cdr3_aa: CASSLSLAGGDETQYF; cdr3_nt: TGTGCCAGCAGCTTGAGTCTAGCGGGAGGGGATGAGACCCAGTACTTC
clone_size: many; v_call: TRBV6-2/TRBV6-3; cdr3_length: 13; d_call: .; j_call: TRBJ1-5; cdr3_aa: CASSYGGGQPQHF; cdr3_nt: TGTGCCAGCAGTTACGGGGGCGGGCAGCCCCAGCATTTT
clone_size: few; v_call: TRBV14; cdr3_length: 15; d_call: TRBD2; j_call: TRBJ2-7; cdr3_aa: CASSARLAGLGEQYF; cdr3_nt: TGTGCCAGCAGCGCGCGACTAGCGGGGCTGGGAGAGCAGTACTTC
clone_size: many; v_call: TRBV7-2; cdr3_length: 17; d_call: TRBD2; j_call: TRBJ2-1; cdr3_aa: CASSLGTGAGGPNEQFF; cdr3_nt: TGTGCCAGCAGCTTAGGCACGGGCGCGGGGGGGCCTAATGAGCAGTTCTTC
clone_size: many; v_call: TRBV19; cdr3_length: 16; d_call: TRBD1; j_call: TRBJ2-3; cdr3_aa: CASSSRQGHFPDTQYF; cdr3_nt: TGTGCCAGTAGTTCCAGACAGGGGCATTTCCCAGATACGCAGTATTTT
clone_size: .; v_call: TRBV20-1; cdr3_length: 14; d_call: .; j_call: TRBJ1-5; cdr3_aa: CSAREGGGNQPQHF; cdr3_nt: TGCAGTGCTAGGGAGGGTGGGGGCAATCAGCCCCAGCATTTT
clone_size: .; v_call: TRBV5-6; cdr3_length: 14; d_call: .; j_call: TRBJ1-1; cdr3_aa: CASSFSTQRTEAFF; cdr3_nt: TGTGCCAGCAGCTTTTCTACCCAGCGAACTGAAGCTTTCTTT
clone_size: many; v_call: TRBV7-2; cdr3_length: 15; d_call: TRBD2; j_call: TRBJ2-5; cdr3_aa: CASSPGTSGQETQYF; cdr3_nt: TGTGCCAGCAGCCCGGGGACTAGCGGGCAAGAGACCCAGTACTTC
clone_size: many; v_call: TRBV11-1; cdr3_length: 13; d_call: .; j_call: TRBJ1-1; cdr3_aa: CASSRGQNTEAFF; cdr3_nt: TGTGCCAGCAGCCGGGGACAGAACACTGAAGCTTTCTTT
clone_size: .; v_call: TRBV11-3; cdr3_length: 17; d_call: TRBD2; j_call: TRBJ2-3; cdr3_aa: CASSPSVLAGVGDTQYF; cdr3_nt: TGTGCCAGCAGCCCAAGTGTGCTAGCGGGAGTGGGAGATACGCAGTATTTT
clone_size: .; v_call: TRBV29-1; cdr3_length: 15; d_call: .; j_call: TRBJ2-7; cdr3_aa: CSVEARGKSSYEQYF; cdr3_nt: TGCAGCGTTGAAGCTAGGGGAAAAAGCTCCTACGAGCAGTACTTC
clone_size: many; v_call: TRBV7-2; cdr3_length: 15; d_call: TRBD2; j_call: TRBJ2-7; cdr3_aa: CASSLDTSGWYEQYF; cdr3_nt: TGTGCCAGCAGCTTAGATACTAGCGGGTGGTACGAGCAGTACTTC
clone_size: .; v_call: TRBV6-5; cdr3_length: 13; d_call: .; j_call: TRBJ2-5; cdr3_aa: CASRTLSGETQYF; cdr3_nt: TGTGCCAGCAGGACACTCTCCGGGGAGACCCAGTACTTC
clone_size: many; v_call: TRBV7-2; cdr3_length: 13; d_call: .; j_call: TRBJ2-3; cdr3_aa: CASSLLSSDTQYF; cdr3_nt: TGTGCCAGCAGCCTTTTGAGTTCAGATACGCAGTATTTT
clone_size: many; v_call: TRBV12-3/TRBV12-4; cdr3_length: 15; d_call: .; j_call: TRBJ1-1; cdr3_aa: CASSSSGATNTEAFF; cdr3_nt: TGTGCCAGCAGTTCATCAGGGGCGACGAACACTGAAGCTTTCTTT